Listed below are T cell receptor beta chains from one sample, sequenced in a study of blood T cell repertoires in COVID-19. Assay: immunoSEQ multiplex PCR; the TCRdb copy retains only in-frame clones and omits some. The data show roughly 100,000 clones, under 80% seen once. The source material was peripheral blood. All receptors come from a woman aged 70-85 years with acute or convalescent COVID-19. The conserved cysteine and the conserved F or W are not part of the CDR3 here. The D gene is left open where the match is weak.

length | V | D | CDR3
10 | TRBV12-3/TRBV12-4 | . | ASSSSDWGYT
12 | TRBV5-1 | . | ASSREEDRYGYT
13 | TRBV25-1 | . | ASQGGGRGRTGYT
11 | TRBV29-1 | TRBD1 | SVVRGRGSPLH
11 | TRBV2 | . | ASSALPYNEQY
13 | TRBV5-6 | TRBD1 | ASSSSGQGFYGYT
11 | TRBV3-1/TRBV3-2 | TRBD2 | ASSQRGGYEQY
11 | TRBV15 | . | ATSRDLKPEAF
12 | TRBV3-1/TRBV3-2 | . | ASSQPRGGEKLF
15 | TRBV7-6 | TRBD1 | ASSPRTGPGSGNTIY